Detailed here is one TCR beta chain. As the CDR3 is not closed by the conserved phenylalanine or tryptophan, this likely results from a read error. The DNA is left out, because the CDR3 cannot be placed on it with certainty; the CDR3 is given as TCRdb lists it. The sample originates from a study of immune characterization of retroperitoneal liposarcoma. The CDR3 has 9 residues if both end residues are counted. The germline V gene encodes CDR1 SGHTA and CDR2 FQGNSA. TCRdb called the PCR reads again in MiXCR, with one record for every CDR3 protein. The sample records 7,700 or so distinct CDR3 sequences, just under 30% being singletons.

The sequenced sample was blood. The source of this sequence is a male donor with retroperitoneal liposarcoma. The chain has TRBV7-2 and TRBJ2-1; the D call TRBD2 from the table was never checked on the DNA. The CDR3 sequence: CASSSGLAG.